This TCR beta chain was sequenced in a study of long-term antiretroviral therapy in people with HIV. Sequencing used immunoSEQ v3.0 at survey level. Libraries were prepared by immunoSEQ multiplex PCR; TCRdb keeps only in-frame clonotypes and omits some of them. The sample has fewer than 40,000 clones, roughly 83% seen once. Trimming removed 6 bases at V and 4 bases at J, with 10 bases between. Per germline, CDR1 MDHEN and CDR2 SYDVKM. This CDR3 has 13 amino acids. As for this clone: Antigen: not known.

Study results and limitations: HIV repertoires had narrower CDR3 length ranges than controls.

J is TRBJ2-1 and V is TRBV28, with no clear D. This clonotype originated in a young man with HIV. The sequences come from unsorted PBMCs, collected 1.9 years after starting antiretroviral therapy. The CDR3 protein is CASRSGPYNEQFF. The CDR3 DNA reads TGTGCCAGCAGGTCGGGTCCGTACAATGAGCAGTTCTTC.